Given below is one TCR beta chain in context. Its cognate antigen is unknown. Clones were read by immunoSEQ multiplex PCR, and TCRdb kept only the in-frame ones, dropping some. The data contain 1.6 million or so clones, roughly 97% of them singletons. This sample is part of a study of shared clonotypes between healthy human individuals. Study conclusions and caveats: Researchers sampled blood only, noting tissue repertoires likely differ. With several donors compared, about 5% of naive CD4 clonotypes were shared. Clonotypes shared by all four sorted-subset donors had higher generation probabilities than non-shared clonotypes.

Naive CD45RA+ and memory CD45RA-negative subsets were split from CD4+ cells. Germline-derived CDR1 and CDR2 are WNHNN and SYGVQD (reference sequence). V shed 6 bases, J shed 3 bases, and the junction held 4 bases outside the gene matches. This CDR3 spans 14 amino acids. The sequencing input was naive CD4+ T cells sorted from blood. Regarding subset: CD45RA+ positively selected. This chain uses TRBV10-1 with TRBJ2-3; 9 bases match TRBD2. The clonotype originates from a man aged 25-45 years in good health. The CDR3, as DNA: TGCGCCAGCAGACCAGCGGGAGGAACAGATACGCAGTATTTT. It yields the protein CASRPAGGTDTQYF.